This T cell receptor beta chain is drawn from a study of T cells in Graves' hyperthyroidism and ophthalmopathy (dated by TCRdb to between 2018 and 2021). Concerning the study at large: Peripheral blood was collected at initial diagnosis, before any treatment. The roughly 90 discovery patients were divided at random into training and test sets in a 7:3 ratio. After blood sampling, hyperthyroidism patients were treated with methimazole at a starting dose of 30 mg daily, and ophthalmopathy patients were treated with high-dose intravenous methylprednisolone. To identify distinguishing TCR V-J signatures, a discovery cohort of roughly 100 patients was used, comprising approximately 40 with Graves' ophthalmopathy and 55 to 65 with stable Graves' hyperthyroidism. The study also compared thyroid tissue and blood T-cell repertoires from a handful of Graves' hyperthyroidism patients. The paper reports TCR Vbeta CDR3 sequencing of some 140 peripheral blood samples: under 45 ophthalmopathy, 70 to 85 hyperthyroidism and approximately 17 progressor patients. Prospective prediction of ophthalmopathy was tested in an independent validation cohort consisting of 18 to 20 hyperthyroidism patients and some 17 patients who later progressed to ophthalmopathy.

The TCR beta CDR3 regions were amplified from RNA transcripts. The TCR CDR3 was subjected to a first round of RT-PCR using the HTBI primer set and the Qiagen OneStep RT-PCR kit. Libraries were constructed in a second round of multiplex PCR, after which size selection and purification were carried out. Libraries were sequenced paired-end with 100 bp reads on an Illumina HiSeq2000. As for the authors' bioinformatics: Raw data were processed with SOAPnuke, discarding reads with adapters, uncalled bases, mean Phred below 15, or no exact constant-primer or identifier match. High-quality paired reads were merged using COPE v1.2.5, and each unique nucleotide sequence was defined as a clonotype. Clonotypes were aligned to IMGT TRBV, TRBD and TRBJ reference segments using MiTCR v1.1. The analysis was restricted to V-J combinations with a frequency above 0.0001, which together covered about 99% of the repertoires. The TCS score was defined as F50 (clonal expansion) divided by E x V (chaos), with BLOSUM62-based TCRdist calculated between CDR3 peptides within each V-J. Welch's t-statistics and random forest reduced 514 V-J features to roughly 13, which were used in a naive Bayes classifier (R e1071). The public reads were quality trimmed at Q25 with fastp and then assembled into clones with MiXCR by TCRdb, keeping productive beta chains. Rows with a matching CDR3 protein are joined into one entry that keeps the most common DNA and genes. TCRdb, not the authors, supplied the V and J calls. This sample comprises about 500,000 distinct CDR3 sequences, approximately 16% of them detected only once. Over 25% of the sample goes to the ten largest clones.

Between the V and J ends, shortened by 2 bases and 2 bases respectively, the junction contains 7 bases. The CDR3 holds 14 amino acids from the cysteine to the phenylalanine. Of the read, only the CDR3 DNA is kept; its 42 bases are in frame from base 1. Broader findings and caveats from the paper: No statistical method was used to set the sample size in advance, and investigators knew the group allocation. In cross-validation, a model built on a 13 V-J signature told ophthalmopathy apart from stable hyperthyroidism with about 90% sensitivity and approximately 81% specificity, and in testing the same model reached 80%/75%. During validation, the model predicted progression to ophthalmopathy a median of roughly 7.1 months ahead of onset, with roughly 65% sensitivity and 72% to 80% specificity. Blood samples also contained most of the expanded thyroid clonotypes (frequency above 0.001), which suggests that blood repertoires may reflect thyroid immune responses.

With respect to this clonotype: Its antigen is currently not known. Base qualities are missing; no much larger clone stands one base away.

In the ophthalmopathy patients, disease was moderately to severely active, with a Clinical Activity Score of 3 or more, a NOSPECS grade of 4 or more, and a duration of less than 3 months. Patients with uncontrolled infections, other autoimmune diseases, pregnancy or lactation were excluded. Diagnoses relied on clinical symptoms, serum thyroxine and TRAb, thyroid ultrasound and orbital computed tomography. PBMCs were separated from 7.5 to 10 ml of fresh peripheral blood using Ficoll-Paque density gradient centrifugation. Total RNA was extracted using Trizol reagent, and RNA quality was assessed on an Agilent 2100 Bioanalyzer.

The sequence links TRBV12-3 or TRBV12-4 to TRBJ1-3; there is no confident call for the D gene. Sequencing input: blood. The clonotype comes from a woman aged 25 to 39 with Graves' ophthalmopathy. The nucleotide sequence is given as TGTGCCAGCAGTTTATGGGAAACTGGAAACACCATATATTTT. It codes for CASSLWETGNTIYF.